The T cell receptor (beta chain) under discussion was sequenced for a study of blood T cell repertoires in COVID-19. The protocol was immunoSEQ multiplex PCR, while the TCRdb copy is restricted to in-frame clones and leaves out a portion. The repertoire includes about 98,000 clones, 80% to 95% of them detected once, and 1.9% sits in the top ten. Seattle enrolled patients during active infection and tracked them longitudinally. The sequenced sample consisted of peripheral blood. This TCR derives from a woman aged 50 to 60 with COVID-19, enrolled during active disease.

CDR3 amino acids: CAISVTQGGTEAFF. CDR3 bases: TGTGCCATCAGTGTGACGCAGGGAGGCACTGAAGCTTTCTTT. The rearrangement joins TRBV10-3 to TRBJ1-1, with a possible D match to TRBD1 (5 bases). The CDR3 runs to 14 residues. The germline gives CDR1 ENHRY, CDR2 SYGVKD. Trimming shortened V by 4 bases and J by 4 bases, and 13 bases separated the two germline ends.